A single TCR beta chain is shown here with its context. What it binds is not known. TCRdb keeps only in-frame clones here, not all; method: immunoSEQ multiplex PCR. The repertoire consists of under 200,000 clones, with under 95% occurring once and the leading ten covering roughly 4.4%. This specimen belongs to a study of T cell responses to AZD1222 COVID-19 vaccine. The study, taken as a whole, reports: Of spike-specific TCRs, nearly half reportedly target regions left unmutated in variants. Repertoire sampling occurred only after the peak T cell response. Receipt of two AZD1222 doses was followed by a rise in Spike-specific TCR breadth and depth. Of the AZD1222 recipients, only 5 to 7 were seropositive at baseline.

This receptor was obtained from an adult in good health. The sample was peripheral blood, taken on day 0 of MenACWY control vaccination.

CDR3 DNA sequence: TGCGCCAGCAGGGCCAACAGGGGGCCGAACACTGAAGCTTTCTTT. Protein product: CASRANRGPNTEAFF. The gene calls are TRBV5-1 and TRBJ1-1, with 9 bases identical to TRBD1. The CDR3 length is 15 residues. CDR1 and CDR2 (germline): SGHRS, YFSETQ. The V segment lost 5 bases and the J segment 1 base; nucleotides outside the gene matches: 6.